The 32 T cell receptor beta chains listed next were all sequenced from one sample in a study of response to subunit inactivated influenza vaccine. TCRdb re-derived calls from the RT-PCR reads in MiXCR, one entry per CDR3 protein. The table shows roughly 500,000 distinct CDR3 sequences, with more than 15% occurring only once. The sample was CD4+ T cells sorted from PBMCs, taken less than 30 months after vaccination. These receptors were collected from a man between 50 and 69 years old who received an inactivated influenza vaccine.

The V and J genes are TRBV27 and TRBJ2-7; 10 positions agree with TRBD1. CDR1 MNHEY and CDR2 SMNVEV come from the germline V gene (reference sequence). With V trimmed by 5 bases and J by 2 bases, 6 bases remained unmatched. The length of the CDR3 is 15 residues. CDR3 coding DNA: TGTGCCAGCAGTCTCACCGGACAGGGGGCCTACGAGCAGTACTTC. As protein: CASSLTGQGAYEQYF.

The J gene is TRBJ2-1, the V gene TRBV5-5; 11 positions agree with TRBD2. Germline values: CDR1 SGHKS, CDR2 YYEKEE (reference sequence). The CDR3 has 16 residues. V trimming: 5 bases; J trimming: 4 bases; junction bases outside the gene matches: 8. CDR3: CASSMETSGGYNEQFF. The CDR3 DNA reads TGTGCCAGCAGTATGGAAACTAGCGGGGGATACAATGAGCAGTTCTTC.

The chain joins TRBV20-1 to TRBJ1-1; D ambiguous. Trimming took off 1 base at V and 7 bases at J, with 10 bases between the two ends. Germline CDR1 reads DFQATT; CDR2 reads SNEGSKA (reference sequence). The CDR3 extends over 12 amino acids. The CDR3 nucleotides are TGCAGTGCTAGAGCGTCGCAAGTTGAAGCTTTCTTT. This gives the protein CSARASQVEAFF.

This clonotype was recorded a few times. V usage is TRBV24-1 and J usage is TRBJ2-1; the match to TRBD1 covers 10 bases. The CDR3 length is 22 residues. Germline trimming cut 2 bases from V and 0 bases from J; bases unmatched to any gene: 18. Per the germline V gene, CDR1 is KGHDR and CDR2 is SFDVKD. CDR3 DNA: TGTGCCACCAGTGATTCTTCACTTCCGGGACAGGGGAGCGGGAGCTCCTACAATGAGCAGTTCTTC. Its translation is CATSDSSLPGQGSGSSYNEQFF.

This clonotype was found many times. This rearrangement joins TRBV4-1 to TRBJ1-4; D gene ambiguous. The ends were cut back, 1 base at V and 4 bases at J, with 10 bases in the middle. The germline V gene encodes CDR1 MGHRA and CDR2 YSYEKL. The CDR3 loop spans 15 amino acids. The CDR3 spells CASSQGAAVNEKLFF. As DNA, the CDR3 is TGCGCCAGCAGCCAAGGGGCAGCAGTTAATGAAAAACTGTTTTTT.

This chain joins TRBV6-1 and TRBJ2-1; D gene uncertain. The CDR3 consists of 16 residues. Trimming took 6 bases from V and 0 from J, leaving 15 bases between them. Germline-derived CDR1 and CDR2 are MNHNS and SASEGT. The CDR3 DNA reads TGTGCCAGCAGACCCCGCCCAAGAAGCTCCTACAATGAGCAGTTCTTC. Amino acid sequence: CASRPRPRSSYNEQFF.

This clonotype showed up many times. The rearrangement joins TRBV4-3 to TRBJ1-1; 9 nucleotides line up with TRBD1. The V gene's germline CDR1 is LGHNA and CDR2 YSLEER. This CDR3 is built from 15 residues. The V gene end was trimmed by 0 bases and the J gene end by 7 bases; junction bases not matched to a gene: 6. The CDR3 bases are TGCGCCAGCAGCCAAGATGGGACAGGGATTTTTGAAGCTTTCTTT. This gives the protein CASSQDGTGIFEAFF.

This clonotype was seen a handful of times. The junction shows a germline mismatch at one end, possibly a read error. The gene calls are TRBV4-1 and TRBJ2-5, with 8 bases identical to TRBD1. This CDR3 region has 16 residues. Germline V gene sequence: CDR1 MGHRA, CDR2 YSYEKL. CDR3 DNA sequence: TGCGCCAGCAGTCAAGGGTTGACAGGGGCTAAAGAGACCCAGTACTTC. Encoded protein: CASSQGLTGAKETQYF.

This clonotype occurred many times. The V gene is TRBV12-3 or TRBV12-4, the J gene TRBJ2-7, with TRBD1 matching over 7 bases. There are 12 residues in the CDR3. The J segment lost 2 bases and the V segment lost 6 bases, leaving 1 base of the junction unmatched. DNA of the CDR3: TGTGCCAGCAGAGGGACAGCCTACGAGCAGTACTTC. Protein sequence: CASRGTAYEQYF.

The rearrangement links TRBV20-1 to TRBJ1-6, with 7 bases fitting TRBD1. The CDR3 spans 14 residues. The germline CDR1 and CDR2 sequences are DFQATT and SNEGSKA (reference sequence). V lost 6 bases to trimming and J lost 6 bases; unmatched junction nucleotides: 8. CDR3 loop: CSARPGTVNSPLHF. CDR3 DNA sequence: TGCAGTGCCAGGCCTGGGACAGTTAATTCACCCCTCCACTTT.

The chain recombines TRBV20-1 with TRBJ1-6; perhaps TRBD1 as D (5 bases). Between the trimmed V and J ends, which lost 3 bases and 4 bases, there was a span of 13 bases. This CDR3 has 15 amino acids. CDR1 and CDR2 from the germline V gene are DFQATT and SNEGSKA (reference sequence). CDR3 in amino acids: CSASPRGMYNSPLHF. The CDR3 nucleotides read TGCAGTGCTAGTCCCCGGGGGATGTATAATTCACCCCTCCACTTT.

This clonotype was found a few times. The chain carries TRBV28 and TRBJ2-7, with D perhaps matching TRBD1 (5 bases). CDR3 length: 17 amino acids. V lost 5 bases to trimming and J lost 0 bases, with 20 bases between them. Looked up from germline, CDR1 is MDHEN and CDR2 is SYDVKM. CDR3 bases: TGTGCCAGCAGTCCTTTAACTTTAGGGGTGGACTCCTACGAGCAGTACTTC. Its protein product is CASSPLTLGVDSYEQYF. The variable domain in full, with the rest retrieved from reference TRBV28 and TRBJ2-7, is DVKVTQSSRYLVKRTGEKVFLECVQDMDHENMFWYRQDPGLGLRLIYFSYDVKMKEKGDIPEGYSVSREKKERFSLILESASTNQTSMYLCASSPLTLGVDSYEQYFGPGTRLTVT.

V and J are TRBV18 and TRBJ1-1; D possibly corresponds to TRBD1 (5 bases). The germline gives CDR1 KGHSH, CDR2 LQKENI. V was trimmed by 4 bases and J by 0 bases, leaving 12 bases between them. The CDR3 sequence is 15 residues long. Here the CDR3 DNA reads TGTGCCAGCTCACTAATCGCAGGGCTGAACACTGAAGCTTTCTTT. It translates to CASSLIAGLNTEAFF.

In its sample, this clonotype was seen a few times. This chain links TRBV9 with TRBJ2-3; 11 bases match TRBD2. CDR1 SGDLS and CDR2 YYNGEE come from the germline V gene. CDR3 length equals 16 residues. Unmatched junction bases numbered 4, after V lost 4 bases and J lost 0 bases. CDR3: CASSIGTSGSTDTQYF. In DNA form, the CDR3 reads TGTGCCAGCAGCATCGGGACTAGCGGTAGCACAGATACGCAGTATTTT. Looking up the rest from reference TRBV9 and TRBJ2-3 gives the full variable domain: DSGVTQTPKHLITATGQRVTLRCSPRSGDLSVYWYQQSLDQGLQFLIQYYNGEERAKGNILERFSAQQFPDLHSELNLSSLELGDSALYFCASSIGTSGSTDTQYFGPGTRLTVL.

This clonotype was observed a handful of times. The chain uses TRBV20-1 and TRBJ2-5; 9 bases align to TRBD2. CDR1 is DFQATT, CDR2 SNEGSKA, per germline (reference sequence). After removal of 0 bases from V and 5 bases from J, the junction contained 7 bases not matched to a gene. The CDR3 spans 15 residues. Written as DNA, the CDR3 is TGCAGTGCTAGAGACGGCGGGAGGGCCATGGAGACCCAGTACTTC. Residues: CSARDGGRAMETQYF.

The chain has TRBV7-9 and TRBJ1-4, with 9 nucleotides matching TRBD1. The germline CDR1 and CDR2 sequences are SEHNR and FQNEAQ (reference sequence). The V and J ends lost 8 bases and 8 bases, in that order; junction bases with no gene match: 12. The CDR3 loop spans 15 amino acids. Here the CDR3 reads CASADGGTGSEKLFF. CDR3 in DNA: TGTGCCAGCGCTGATGGGGGGACAGGGTCGGAAAAACTGTTTTTT.

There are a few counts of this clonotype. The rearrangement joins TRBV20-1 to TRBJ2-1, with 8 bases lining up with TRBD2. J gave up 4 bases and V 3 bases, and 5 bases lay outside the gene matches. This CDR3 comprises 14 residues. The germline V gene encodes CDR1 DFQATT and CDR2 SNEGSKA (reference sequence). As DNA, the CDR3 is TGCAGTGCTAGGGGGGCTAGCGGGTACAATGAGCAGTTCTTC. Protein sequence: CSARGASGYNEQFF.

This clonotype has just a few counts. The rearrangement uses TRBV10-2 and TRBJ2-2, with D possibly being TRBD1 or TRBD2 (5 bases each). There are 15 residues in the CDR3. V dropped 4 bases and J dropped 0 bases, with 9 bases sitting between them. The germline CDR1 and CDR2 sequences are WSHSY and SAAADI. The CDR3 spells CASSASGPNTGELFF. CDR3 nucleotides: TGCGCCAGCAGTGCATCGGGACCGAACACCGGGGAGCTGTTTTTT.

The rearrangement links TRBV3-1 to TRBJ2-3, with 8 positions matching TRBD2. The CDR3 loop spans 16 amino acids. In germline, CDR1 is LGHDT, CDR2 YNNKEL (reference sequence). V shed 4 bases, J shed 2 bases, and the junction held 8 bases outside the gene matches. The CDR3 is CASSLLLAGPTDTQYF. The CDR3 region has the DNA TGTGCCAGCAGCCTTCTGCTAGCGGGCCCCACAGATACGCAGTATTTT.

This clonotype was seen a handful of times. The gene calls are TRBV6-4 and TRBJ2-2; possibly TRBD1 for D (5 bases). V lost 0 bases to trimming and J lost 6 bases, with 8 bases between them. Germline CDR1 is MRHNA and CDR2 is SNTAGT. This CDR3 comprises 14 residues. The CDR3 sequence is CASSDSWGSGELFF. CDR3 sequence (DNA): TGTGCCAGCAGTGACTCATGGGGCTCCGGGGAGCTGTTTTTT.

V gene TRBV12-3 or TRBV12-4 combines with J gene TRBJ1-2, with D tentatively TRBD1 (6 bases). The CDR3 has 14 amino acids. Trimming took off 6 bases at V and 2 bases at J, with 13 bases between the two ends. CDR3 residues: CASREQGANYGYTF. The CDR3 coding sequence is TGTGCCAGCAGGGAACAGGGCGCCAACTATGGCTACACCTTC.

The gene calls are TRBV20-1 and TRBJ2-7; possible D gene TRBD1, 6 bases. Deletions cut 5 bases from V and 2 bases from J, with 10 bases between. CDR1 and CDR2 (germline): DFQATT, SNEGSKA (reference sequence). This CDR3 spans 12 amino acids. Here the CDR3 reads CSAFRGPYEQYF. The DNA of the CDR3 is TGCAGTGCTTTCAGGGGCCCCTACGAGCAGTACTTC.

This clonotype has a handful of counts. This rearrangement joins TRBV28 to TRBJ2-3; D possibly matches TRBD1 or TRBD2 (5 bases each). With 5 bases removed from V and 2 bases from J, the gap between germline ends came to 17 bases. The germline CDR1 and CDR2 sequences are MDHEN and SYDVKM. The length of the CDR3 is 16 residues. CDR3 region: CASSPKPGRFTDTQYF. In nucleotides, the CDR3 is TGTGCCAGCAGTCCCAAACCGGGACGGTTCACAGATACGCAGTATTTT.

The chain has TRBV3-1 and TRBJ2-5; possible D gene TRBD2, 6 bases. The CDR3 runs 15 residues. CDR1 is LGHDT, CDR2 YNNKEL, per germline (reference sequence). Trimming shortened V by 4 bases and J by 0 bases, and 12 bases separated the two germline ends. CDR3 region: CASSPRGLYQETQYF. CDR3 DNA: TGTGCCAGCAGCCCCCGGGGACTTTACCAAGAGACCCAGTACTTC.

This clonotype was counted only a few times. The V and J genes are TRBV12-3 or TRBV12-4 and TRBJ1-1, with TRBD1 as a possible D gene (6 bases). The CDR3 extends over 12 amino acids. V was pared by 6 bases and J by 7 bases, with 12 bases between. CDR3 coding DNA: TGTGCCAGCAGGAGGACAGCGAGTGAAGCTTTCTTT. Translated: CASRRTASEAFF.

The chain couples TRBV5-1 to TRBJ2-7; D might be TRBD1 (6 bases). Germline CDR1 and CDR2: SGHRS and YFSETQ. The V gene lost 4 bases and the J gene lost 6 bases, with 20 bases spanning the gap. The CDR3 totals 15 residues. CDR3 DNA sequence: TGCGCCAGCAGCAGAGGACAGATGGAGATGGGCGAGCAGTACTTC. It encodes CASSRGQMEMGEQYF.

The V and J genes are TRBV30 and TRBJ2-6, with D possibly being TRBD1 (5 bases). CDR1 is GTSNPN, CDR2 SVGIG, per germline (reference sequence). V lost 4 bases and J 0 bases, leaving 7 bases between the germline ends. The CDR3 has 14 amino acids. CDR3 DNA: TGTGCCTGGACCACAGGCTCTGGGGCCAACGTCCTGACTTTC. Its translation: CAWTTGSGANVLTF. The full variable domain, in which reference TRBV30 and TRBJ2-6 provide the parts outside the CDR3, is SQTIHQWPATLVQPVGSPLSLECTVEGTSNPNLYWYRQAAGRGLQLLFYSVGIGQISSEVPQNLSASRPQDRQFILSSKKLLLSDSGFYLCAWTTGSGANVLTFGAGSRLTVL.

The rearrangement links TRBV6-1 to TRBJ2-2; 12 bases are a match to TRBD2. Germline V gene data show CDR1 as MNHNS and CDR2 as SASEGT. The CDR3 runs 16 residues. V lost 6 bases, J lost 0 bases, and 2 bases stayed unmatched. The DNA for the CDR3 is TGTGCCAGCAGGGGACTAGCGGGCCCGAACACCGGGGAGCTGTTTTTT. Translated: CASRGLAGPNTGELFF.

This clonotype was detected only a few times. The CDR3 loop reads CASSEQIRPPVDEQYF. The CDR3 DNA is TGTGCCAGCAGTGAACAGATCCGCCCGCCCGTAGACGAGCAGTACTTC. This sequence joins TRBV6-1 and TRBJ2-7; D uncertain. V lost 2 bases and J lost 5, with 19 bases in between. CDR3 length: 16 amino acids. Germline V gene lookup returns CDR1 MNHNS and CDR2 SASEGT.

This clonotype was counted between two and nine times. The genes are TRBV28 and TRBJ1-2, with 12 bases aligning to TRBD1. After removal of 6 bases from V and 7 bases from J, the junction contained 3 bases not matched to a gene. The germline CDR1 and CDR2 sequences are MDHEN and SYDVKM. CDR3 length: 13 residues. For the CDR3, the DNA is TGTGCCAGCAGGGGGACAGGGGGCCGTGGCTACACCTTC. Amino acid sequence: CASRGTGGRGYTF.

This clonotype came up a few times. The CDR3 coding sequence is TGTGCCAGCAGCCGACAAACAGGGCGCACTGAAGCTTTCTTT. Translation: CASSRQTGRTEAFF. The rearrangement joins TRBV7-8 to TRBJ1-1, with D perhaps matching TRBD1 (6 bases). The CDR3 is 14 residues long. In germline, CDR1 is SGHVS, CDR2 FQNEAQ. Deletions cut 5 bases from V and 4 bases from J, with 14 bases between.

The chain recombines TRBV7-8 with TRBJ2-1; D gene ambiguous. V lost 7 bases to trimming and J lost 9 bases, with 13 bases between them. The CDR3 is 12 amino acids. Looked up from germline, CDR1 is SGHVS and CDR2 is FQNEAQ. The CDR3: CASTLGDFEQFF. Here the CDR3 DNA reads TGTGCCAGCACCCTCGGAGATTTTGAGCAGTTCTTC.